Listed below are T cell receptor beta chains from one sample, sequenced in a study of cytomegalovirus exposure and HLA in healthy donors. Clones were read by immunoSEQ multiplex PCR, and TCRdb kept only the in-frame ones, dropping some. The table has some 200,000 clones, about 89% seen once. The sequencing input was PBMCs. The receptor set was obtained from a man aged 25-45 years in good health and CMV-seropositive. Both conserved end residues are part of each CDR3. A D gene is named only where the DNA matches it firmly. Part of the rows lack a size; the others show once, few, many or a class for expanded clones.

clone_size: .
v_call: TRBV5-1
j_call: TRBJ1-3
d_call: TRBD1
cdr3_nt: TGCGCCAGCAGCCCTTCCCATCCCAACAGGGGTCGCTCTGGAAACACCATATATTTT
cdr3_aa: CASSPSHPNRGRSGNTIYF

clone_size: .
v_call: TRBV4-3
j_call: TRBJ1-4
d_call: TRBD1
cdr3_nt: TGCGCCAGCAGCCAGGACCGGACAGGGGGCGGGTTAAAACTGTTTTTT
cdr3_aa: CASSQDRTGGGLKLFF

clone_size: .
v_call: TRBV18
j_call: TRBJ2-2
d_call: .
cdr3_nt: TGTGCCAGCTCACCAGGAACGTTGAACACCGGGGAGCTGTTTTTT
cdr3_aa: CASSPGTLNTGELFF

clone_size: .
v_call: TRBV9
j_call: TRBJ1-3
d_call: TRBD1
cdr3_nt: TGTGCCAGCAGCGTAGCGGACAGGGGAACTTCTGGAAACACCATATATTTT
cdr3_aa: CASSVADRGTSGNTIYF

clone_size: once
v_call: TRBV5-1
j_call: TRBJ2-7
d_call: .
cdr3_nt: TGCGCCAGCAGCACAGAACTAAAAAGCTACGAGCAGTACTTC
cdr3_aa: CASSTELKSYEQYF

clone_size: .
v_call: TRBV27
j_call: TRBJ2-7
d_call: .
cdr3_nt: TGTGCCAGCAGTTTATCGCGGGGATCCTACGAGCAGTACTTC
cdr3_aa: CASSLSRGSYEQYF

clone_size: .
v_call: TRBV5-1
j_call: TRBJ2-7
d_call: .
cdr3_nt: TGCGCCAGCAGTCCCAGGGGCTACGAGCAGTACTTC
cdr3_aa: CASSPRGYEQYF

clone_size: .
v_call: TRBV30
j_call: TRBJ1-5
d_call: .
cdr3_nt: TGTGCCTGGTCGAGTGGGACTCAGCCCCAGCATTTT
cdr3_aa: CAWSSGTQPQHF

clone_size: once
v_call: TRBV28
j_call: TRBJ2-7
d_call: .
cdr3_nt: TGTGCCAGCAGCGCCGTAAGCCCGGAGCAGTACTTC
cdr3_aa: CASSAVSPEQYF

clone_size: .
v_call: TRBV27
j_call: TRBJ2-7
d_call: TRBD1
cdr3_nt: TGTGCCAGCAGTCCCTTGGGACAGAGGGCCTACGAGCAGTACTTC
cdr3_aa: CASSPLGQRAYEQYF

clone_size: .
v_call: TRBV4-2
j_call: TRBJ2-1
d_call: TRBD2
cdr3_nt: TGTGCCAGCAGCCAAGATTTGGGGATAAGCGGGAGTTCCAATGAGCAGTTCTTC
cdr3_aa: CASSQDLGISGSSNEQFF

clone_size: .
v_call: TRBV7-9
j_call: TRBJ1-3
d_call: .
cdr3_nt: TGTGCCAGCAGCTTAGTTGGGGGGCTTGGAAACACCATATATTTT
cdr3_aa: CASSLVGGLGNTIYF

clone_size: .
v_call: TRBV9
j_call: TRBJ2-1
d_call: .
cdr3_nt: TGTGCCAGCAGCGACGACGGGGGCGTAAACAATGAGCAGTTCTTC
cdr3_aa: CASSDDGGVNNEQFF

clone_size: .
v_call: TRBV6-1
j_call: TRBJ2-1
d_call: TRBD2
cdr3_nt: TGTGCCAGCAGTGAACCCTTCCTAGCGGGGGGATACAATGAGCAGTTCTTC
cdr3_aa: CASSEPFLAGGYNEQFF

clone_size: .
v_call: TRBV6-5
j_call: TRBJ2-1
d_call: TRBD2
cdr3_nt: TGTGCCAGCAGTTACGCACTGGGCGGGAGTACGAATGAGCAGTTCTTC
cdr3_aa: CASSYALGGSTNEQFF

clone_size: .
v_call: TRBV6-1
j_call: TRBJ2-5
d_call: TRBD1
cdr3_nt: TGTGCCAGCAGTATCTTGACAGGGGGCTTGGAGACCCAGTACTTC
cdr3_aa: CASSILTGGLETQYF

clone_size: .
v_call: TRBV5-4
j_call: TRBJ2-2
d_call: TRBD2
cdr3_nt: TGTGCCAGCAGCCCTAGCGGGGCCGCTAACACCGGGGAGCTGTTTTTT
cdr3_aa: CASSPSGAANTGELFF

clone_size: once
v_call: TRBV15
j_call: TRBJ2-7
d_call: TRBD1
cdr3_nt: TGTGCCACCAGCAGAGATCAGGGGGTCCACGAGCAGTACTTC
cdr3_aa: CATSRDQGVHEQYF

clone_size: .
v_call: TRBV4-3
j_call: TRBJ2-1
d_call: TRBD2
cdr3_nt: TGCGCCAGCAGCCAAGATCGGAGCGGGGGGACCAATGAGCAGTTCTTC
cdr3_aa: CASSQDRSGGTNEQFF

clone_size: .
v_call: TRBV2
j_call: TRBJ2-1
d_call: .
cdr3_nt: TGTGCCAGCAGTGAGGAGGTCACTGAGCAGTTCTTC
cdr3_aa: CASSEEVTEQFF

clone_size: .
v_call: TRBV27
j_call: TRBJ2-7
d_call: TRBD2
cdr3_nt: TGTGCCAGCAGTCGCGGGGGGCCAACCTACGAGCAGTACTTC
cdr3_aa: CASSRGGPTYEQYF

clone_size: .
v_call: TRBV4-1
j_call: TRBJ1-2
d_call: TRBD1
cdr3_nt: TGCGCCAGCAGCCCTAACAGGGGGATTAACTATGGCTACACCTTC
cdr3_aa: CASSPNRGINYGYTF

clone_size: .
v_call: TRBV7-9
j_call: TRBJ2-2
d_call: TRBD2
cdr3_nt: TGTGCCAGCAGCTCCCCCCAGGGGACTAGCGGGAGGGCCGGCGGGGAGCTGTTTTTT
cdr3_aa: CASSSPQGTSGRAGGELFF

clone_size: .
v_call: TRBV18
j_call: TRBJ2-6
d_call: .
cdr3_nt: TGTGCCAGCTCACCACCGGGAAGGGTTGGGGCCAACGTCCTGACTTTC
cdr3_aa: CASSPPGRVGANVLTF

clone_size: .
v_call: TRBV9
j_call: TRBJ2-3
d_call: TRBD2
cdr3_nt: TGTGCCAGCAGCGTAGCGGGGGGGACCCCGGATACGCAGTATTTT
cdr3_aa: CASSVAGGTPDTQYF

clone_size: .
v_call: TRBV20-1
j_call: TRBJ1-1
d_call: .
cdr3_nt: TGCCGAAGTGGGTACACTGAAGCTTTCTTT
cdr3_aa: CRSGYTEAFF

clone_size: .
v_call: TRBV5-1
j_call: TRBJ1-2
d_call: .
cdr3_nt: TGCGCCAGCAGCTTGGTTGGCCAGAGCTATGGCTACACCTTC
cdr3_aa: CASSLVGQSYGYTF

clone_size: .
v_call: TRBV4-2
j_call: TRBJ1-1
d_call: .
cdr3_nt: TGTGCCAGCGGCCAAGATGTAGGCAGCCTGAGGACTGAAGCTTTCTTT
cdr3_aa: CASGQDVGSLRTEAFF